A selection of T cell receptor beta chains follows, all from one sample in a study of cytomegalovirus exposure and HLA in healthy donors. Libraries were prepared by immunoSEQ multiplex PCR; TCRdb keeps only in-frame clonotypes and omits some of them. This table holds 130,000 or so clones, less than 75% found once. The sequencing input was PBMCs. Receptors originate from a woman in her thirties or forties in good health and CMV-seropositive. Each CDR3 is given without its conserved first and last residue. D genes are given only for firm matches.

J gene	V gene	D gene	CDR3 length	CDR3 protein
TRBJ2-7	TRBV19	TRBD1	12	ASSWQGASYEQY
TRBJ2-3	TRBV5-1	.	13	ASSLGRARADTQY
TRBJ1-1	TRBV28	.	12	ASSMRGIKEDAF
TRBJ2-7	TRBV7-2	TRBD1	13	ASSPGQGHSYEQY
TRBJ2-7	TRBV27	TRBD1	11	ASSGDRAYEQY
TRBJ1-2	TRBV28	.	13	ASRRRQNLNYGYT
TRBJ2-2	TRBV9	TRBD2	14	ASSKTSGSRTGELF
TRBJ1-2	TRBV15	.	14	ATSREIGDMLRGYT
TRBJ2-7	TRBV5-4	TRBD1	15	ASSRGQGPIFGNEQY
TRBJ1-6	TRBV7-2	.	13	ASSLGEGYNSPLH
TRBJ1-4	TRBV4-1	TRBD1	14	ASSQVGDRPNEKLF
TRBJ2-1	TRBV7-3	TRBD2	14	ASSSQAGVSGNEQF
TRBJ1-5	TRBV7-9	TRBD1	12	ASSLTGGGQPQH
TRBJ1-5	TRBV28	.	12	ASSLYRSNQPQH
TRBJ2-7	TRBV28	TRBD1	13	ASSLGRQGAREQY